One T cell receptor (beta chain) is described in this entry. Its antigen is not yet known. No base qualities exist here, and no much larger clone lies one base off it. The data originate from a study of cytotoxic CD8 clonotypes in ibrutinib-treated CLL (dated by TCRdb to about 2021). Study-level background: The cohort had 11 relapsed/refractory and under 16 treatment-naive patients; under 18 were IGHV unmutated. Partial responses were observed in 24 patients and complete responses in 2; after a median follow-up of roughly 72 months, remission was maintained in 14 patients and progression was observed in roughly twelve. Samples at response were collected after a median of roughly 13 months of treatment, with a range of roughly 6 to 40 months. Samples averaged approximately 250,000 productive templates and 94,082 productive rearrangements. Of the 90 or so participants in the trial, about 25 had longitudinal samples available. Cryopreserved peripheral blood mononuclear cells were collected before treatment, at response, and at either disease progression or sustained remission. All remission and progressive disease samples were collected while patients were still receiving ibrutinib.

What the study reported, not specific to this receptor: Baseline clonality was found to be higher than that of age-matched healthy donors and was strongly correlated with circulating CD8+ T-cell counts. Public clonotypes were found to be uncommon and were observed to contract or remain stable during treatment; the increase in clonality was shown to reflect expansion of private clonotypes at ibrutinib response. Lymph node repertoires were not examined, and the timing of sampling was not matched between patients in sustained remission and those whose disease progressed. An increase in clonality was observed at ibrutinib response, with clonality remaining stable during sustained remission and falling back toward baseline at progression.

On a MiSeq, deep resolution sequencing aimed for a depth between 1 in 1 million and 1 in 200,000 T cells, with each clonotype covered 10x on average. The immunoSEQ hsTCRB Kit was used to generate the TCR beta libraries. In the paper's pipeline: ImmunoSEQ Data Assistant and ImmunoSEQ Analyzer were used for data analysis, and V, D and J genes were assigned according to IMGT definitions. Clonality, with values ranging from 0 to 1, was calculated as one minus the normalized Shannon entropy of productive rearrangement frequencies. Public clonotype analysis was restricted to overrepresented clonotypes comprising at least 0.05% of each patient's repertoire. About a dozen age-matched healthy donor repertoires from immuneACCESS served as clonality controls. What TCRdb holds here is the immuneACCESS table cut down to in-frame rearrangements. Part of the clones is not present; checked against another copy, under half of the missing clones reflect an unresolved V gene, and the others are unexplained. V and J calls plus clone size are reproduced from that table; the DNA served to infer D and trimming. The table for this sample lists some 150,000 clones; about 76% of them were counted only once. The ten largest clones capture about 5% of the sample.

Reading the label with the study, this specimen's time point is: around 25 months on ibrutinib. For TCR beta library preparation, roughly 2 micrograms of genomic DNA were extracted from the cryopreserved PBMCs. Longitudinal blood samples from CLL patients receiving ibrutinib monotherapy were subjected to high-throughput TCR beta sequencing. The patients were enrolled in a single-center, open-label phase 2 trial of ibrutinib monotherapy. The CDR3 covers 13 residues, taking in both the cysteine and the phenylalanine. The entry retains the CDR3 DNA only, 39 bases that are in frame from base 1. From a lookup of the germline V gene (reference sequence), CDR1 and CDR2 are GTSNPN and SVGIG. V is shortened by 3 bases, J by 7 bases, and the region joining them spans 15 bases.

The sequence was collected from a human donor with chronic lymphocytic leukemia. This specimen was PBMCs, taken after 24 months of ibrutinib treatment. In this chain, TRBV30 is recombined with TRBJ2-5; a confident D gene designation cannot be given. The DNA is TGTGCCTGGAGCGCGGACCCCGGCGGGACCCAGTACTTC. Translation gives CAWSADPGGTQYF.